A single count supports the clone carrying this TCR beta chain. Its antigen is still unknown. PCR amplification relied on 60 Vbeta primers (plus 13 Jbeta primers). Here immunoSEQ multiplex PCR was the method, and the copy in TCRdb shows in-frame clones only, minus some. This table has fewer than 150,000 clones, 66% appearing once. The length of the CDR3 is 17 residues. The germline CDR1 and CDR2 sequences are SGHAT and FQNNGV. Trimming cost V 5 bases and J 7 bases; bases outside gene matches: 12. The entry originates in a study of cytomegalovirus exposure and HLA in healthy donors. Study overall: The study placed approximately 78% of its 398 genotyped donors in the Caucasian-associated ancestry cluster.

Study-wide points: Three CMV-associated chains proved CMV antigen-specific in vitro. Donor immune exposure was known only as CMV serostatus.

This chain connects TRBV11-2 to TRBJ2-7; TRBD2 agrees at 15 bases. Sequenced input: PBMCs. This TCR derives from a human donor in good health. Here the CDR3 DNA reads TGTGCCAGCAGCCCACGGACTAGCGGGAGGGCTCATCAAGAGCAGTACTTC. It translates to CASSPRTSGRAHQEQYF.